The clone carrying this TCR beta chain appeared many times. Its matching antigen is unknown. A modified ARM-PCR protocol with three rounds of nested PCR amplified TCRbeta. MiXCR, applied by TCRdb to the multiplex PCR reads, yields one record per CDR3 protein. The sample lists about 75,000 distinct CDR3 sequences; over 70% were seen once. The data derive from a study of tumor and adjacent non-tumor tissue in lung cancer. Study-wide context: Patients comprised roughly 12 adenocarcinoma, 2 squamous cell carcinoma and 1 small cell lung cancer.

Study results and limitations: Tumor repertoires had a smaller top 100 clone share than normal lung. Significantly higher TCR diversity was found in tumor than normal lung.

The template was RNA from unsorted bulk tissue. The V gene end was trimmed by 3 bases and the J gene end by 4 bases; junction bases not matched to a gene: 9. The V gene's germline CDR1 is PRHDT and CDR2 FYEKMQ (reference sequence). The CDR3 is 17 amino acids. The TCR sequence derives from a woman aged 50 to 65 with non-small cell lung cancer. The chain employs TRBV13 and TRBJ2-2; TRBD1 aligns across 9 bases. The sample taken for sequencing was lung tumor tissue. In DNA form, the CDR3 reads TGTGCCAGCAGCTTGAACCTCGACAGGGGGTTCACCGGGGAGCTGTTTTTT. Its translation: CASSLNLDRGFTGELFF.